Each of the 14 T cell receptor beta chains below was sequenced from the same sample in a study of blood T cell repertoires in COVID-19. Generated by immunoSEQ multiplex PCR, the TCRdb table keeps only in-frame clones and is missing some. In the table there are 200,000 to 300,000 clones, about 87% of which are singletons. The specimen was peripheral blood. Source of these receptors: a man in his 60s who had recovered from COVID-19.

This rearrangement joins TRBV30 to TRBJ2-1; the D gene is possibly TRBD2 (6 bases). V was cut by 3 bases and J by 2 bases, with 17 bases left in between. CDR3 length: 16 residues. Germline values: CDR1 GTSNPN, CDR2 SVGIG (reference sequence). The chain's CDR3 is CAWSELAAPTYNEQFF. Here the CDR3 DNA reads TGTGCCTGGAGCGAACTAGCTGCCCCGACCTACAATGAGCAGTTCTTC.

V is TRBV6-5 and J is TRBJ2-7, with 11 bases fitting TRBD2. The CDR3 totals 15 residues. J was trimmed by 0 bases and V by 9 bases; bases with no gene match: 7. Germline V CDR1 and CDR2: MNHEY, SVGAGI. The CDR3 coding sequence is TGTGCCAGTCTGCCGGGACTAGCGGCCTCCTACGAGCAGTACTTC. This encodes CASLPGLAASYEQYF.

The V and J genes are TRBV2 and TRBJ1-3; 7 bases fit TRBD1. Trimming at V came to 4 bases and at J to 0 bases, leaving 3 bases not matched to a gene. This CDR3 has 15 residues. Germline-derived CDR1 and CDR2 are SNHLY and FYNNEI. The DNA of the CDR3 is TGTGCCAGCAGTGGGGACAGCTACTCTGGAAACACCATATATTTT. Translating it yields CASSGDSYSGNTIYF.

CDR3 residues: CASSVGGGDRDHEQYF. The CDR3 region has the DNA TGTGCCAGCAGCGTAGGAGGTGGGGACAGGGACCACGAGCAGTACTTC. This chain links TRBV9 with TRBJ2-7; 9 bases are shared with TRBD1. This CDR3 has 16 amino acids. V lost 0 bases and J lost 5; bases outside the gene matches: 9. Germline assignment: CDR1 SGDLS and CDR2 YYNGEE.

The chain links TRBV3-1 (or the pseudogene TRBV3-2) to TRBJ1-1; 7 nucleotides line up with TRBD1. CDR3 length: 14 amino acids. From germline, CDR1 is LGHDT and CDR2 YNNKEL (reference sequence). J lost 4 bases, V lost 2 bases, and 4 bases had no gene match. The CDR3 DNA sequence: TGTGCCAGCAGCCAACGGGCAGGGGGCACTGAAGCTTTCTTT. Its protein product is CASSQRAGGTEAFF.

The rearrangement joins TRBV30 to TRBJ2-3; D unclear. The CDR3 covers 15 residues. Looked up from germline, CDR1 is GTSNPN and CDR2 is SVGIG (reference sequence). The V gene lost 4 bases and the J gene lost 0 bases, with 14 bases spanning the gap. This CDR3 reads CAWNFSVSSTDTQYF. In DNA form, the CDR3 reads TGTGCCTGGAATTTCTCTGTATCTAGCACAGATACGCAGTATTTT.

The gene calls are TRBV4-2 and TRBJ2-4; TRBD2 matches 13 bases. This CDR3 contains 15 residues. The V segment lost 0 bases and the J segment 8 bases; nucleotides outside the gene matches: 1. Germline-derived CDR1 and CDR2 are LGHNA and YNFKEQ. CDR3 nucleotides: TGTGCCAGCAGCCAAGAAGGACTAGCGGGAGACATTCAGTACTTC. This gives the protein CASSQEGLAGDIQYF.

The chain combines TRBV5-1 with TRBJ2-1, with D perhaps TRBD1 (6 bases). The CDR3 contains 18 residues. Germline CDR1 and CDR2: SGHRS and YFSETQ. V was cut by 0 bases and J by 7 bases, with 23 bases left in between. The CDR3 bases are TGCGCCAGCAGCTTGGAACCATCAACAGGGCGGTCTTGGAATGAGCAGTTCTTC. Translation: CASSLEPSTGRSWNEQFF.

The rearrangement joins TRBV9 to TRBJ2-1; 8 nucleotides match TRBD2. J was trimmed by 2 bases and V by 0 bases; bases with no gene match: 10. The CDR3 is 18 residues long. CDR1 and CDR2 from the germline V gene are SGDLS and YYNGEE. CDR3 DNA sequence: TGTGCCAGCAGCGTAGCCCCGAGTAGCGGGGTTCCCTACAATGAGCAGTTCTTC. It codes for CASSVAPSSGVPYNEQFF.

V and J are TRBV5-1 and TRBJ1-2, with 10 bases matching TRBD1. The V segment lost 4 bases and the J segment 4 bases; nucleotides outside the gene matches: 7. The length of the CDR3 is 15 residues. In germline, CDR1 is SGHRS, CDR2 YFSETQ. CDR3 DNA sequence: TGCGCCAGCAGCCGGGACAGGGGAAATAGCTATGGCTACACCTTC. Translated: CASSRDRGNSYGYTF.

This chain uses TRBV6-5 with TRBJ1-3; unclear D gene. Trimming shortened V by 6 bases and J by 3 bases, and 9 bases separated the two germline ends. CDR3 length equals 13 residues. Germline-derived CDR1 and CDR2 are MNHEY and SVGAGI. The CDR3 DNA follows: TGTGCCAGCAGCCGGGGTTATGGAAACACCATATATTTT. This codes for CASSRGYGNTIYF.

The chain employs TRBV19 and TRBJ1-4; 8 nucleotides line up with TRBD1. Germline V gene data show CDR1 as LNHDA and CDR2 as SQIVND (reference sequence). The V gene end was trimmed by 6 bases and the J gene end by 7 bases; junction bases not matched to a gene: 10. This CDR3 has 15 residues. The CDR3 DNA sequence: TGTGCCAGTAGCGGATCAGGGGGCGTCGTTGAAAAACTGTTTTTT. Residues: CASSGSGGVVEKLFF.

The CDR3 bases are TGTGCCAGCAGTTTTGGGGGCACCCACAATGAGCAGTTCTTC. Translation gives CASSFGGTHNEQFF. V usage is TRBV28 and J usage is TRBJ2-1, with D maybe TRBD1 (6 bases). With 3 bases removed from V and 5 bases from J, the gap between germline ends came to 11 bases. The CDR3 runs to 14 residues. Per the germline V gene, CDR1 is MDHEN and CDR2 is SYDVKM.

The chain is built from TRBV5-1 and TRBJ1-4; D is unresolved. With 4 bases removed from V and 8 bases from J, the gap between germline ends came to 15 bases. The CDR3 length is 14 residues. CDR1 is SGHRS, CDR2 YFSETQ, per germline. CDR3 sequence reads: CASSPPGSGEKLFF. For the CDR3, the DNA is TGCGCCAGCAGCCCACCGGGCTCGGGGGAAAAACTGTTTTTT.